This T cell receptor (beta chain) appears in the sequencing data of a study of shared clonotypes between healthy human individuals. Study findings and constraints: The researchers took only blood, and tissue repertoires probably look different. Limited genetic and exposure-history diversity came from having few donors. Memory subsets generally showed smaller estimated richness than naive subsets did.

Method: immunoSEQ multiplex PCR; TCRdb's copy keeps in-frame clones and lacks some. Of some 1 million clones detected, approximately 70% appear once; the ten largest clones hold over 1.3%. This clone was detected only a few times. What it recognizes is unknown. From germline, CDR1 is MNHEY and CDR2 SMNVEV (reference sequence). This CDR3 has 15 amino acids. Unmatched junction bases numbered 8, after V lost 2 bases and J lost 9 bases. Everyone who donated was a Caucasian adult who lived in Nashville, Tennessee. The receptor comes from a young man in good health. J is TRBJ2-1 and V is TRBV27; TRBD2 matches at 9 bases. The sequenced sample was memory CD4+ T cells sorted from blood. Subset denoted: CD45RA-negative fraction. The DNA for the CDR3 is TGTGCCAGCAGTTTAGGGGCGGGGGGGCCTGGTGAGCAGTTCTTC. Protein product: CASSLGAGGPGEQFF.